The clone carrying this T cell receptor (beta chain) was counted a few times. Its matching antigen is unknown. Rearranged V-D-J TRB sequences were amplified with a mixed TRB-A/B primer pool. TCRdb reanalysed the multiplex PCR reads using MiXCR and keeps one entry per CDR3 protein. The sample contains 9,500 or so distinct CDR3 sequences, 20% to 30% of which appear only once. The data originate from a study of T cell repertoires in aging, cancer and after chemotherapy. Across the whole study: Around 8.8 million TCR reads made up the full dataset.

Amplification of TCR beta used genomic DNA extracted from peripheral blood. Germline V gene lookup returns CDR1 DFQATT and CDR2 SNEGSKA (reference sequence). Trimming took 3 bases from V and 2 from J; bases not matched to a gene: 3. CDR3 length equals 14 residues. Whole-study results and caveats: These repertoire data do not allow conclusions about immunological memory after chemotherapy.

This chain links TRBV20-1 with TRBJ2-1; 8 bases fit TRBD1. The sequenced sample was blood. The origin of this receptor is a human donor in good health. The CDR3 spells CSASWDRPYNEQFF. The CDR3 DNA reads TGCAGTGCTAGTTGGGACAGGCCCTACAATGAGCAGTTCTTC.